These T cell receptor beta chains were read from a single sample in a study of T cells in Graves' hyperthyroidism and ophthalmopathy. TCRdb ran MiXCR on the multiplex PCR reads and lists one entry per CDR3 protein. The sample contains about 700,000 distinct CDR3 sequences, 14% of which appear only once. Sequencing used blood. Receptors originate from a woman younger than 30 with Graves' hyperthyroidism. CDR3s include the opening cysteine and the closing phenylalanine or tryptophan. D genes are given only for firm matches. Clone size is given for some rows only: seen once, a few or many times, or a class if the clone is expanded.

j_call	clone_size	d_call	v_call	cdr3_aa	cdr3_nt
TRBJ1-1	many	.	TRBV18	CATSGGGTEAFF	TGTGCCACCTCGGGGGGGGGCACTGAAGCTTTCTTT
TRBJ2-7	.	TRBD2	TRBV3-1	CASSQPITLAGGPHEQYF	TGTGCCAGCAGCCAACCAATCACCCTCGCGGGAGGCCCCCACGAGCAGTACTTC
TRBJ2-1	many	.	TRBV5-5	CASSLLRDLTYNEQFF	TGTGCCAGCAGCTTGTTGAGGGACTTGACCTACAATGAGCAGTTCTTC
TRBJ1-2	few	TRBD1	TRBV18	CASSPRAGGLSTYGYTF	TGTGCCAGCTCACCGCGCGCAGGGGGCCTATCTACTTATGGCTACACCTTC
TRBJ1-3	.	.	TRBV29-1	CSVDGGPGNTIYF	TGCAGCGTTGACGGGGGACCTGGAAACACCATATATTTT
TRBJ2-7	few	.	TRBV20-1	CSARAFWGIHEQYF	TGCAGTGCTAGGGCTTTTTGGGGAATCCACGAGCAGTACTTC
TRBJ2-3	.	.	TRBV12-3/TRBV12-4	CANSWGSGNTQYF	TGTGCCAACAGCTGGGGGTCGGGAAATACGCAGTATTTT
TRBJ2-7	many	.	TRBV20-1	CSARLEADVSYEQYF	TGCAGTGCTAGACTCGAAGCGGACGTCTCCTACGAGCAGTACTTC
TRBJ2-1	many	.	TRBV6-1	CASSDFPSLGANEQFF	TGTGCCAGCAGTGACTTCCCTAGTCTCGGAGCCAATGAGCAGTTCTTC
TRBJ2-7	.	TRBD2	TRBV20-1	CSARPGGAGGLHYEQYF	TGCAGTGCTAGGCCCGGAGGTGCGGGAGGGCTCCACTACGAGCAGTACTTC
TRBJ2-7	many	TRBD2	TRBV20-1	CSAKAGGVYEQYF	TGCAGTGCTAAAGCGGGAGGAGTCTACGAGCAGTACTTC
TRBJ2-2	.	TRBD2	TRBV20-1	CSAPSRTSETGELFF	TGCAGTGCACCGTCTCGGACTAGCGAAACCGGGGAGCTGTTTTTT
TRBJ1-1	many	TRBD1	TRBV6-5	CASSYFGTGGQNQAFF	TGTGCCAGCAGTTACTTTGGGACAGGGGGCCAAAATCAAGCTTTCTTT
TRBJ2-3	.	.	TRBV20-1	CSARAGDTSTDTQYF	TGCAGTGCTAGAGCAGGGGATACTAGCACAGATACGCAGTATTTT
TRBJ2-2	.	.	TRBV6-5	CASSYEGLSGELFF	TGTGCCAGCAGTTACGAGGGCTTATCGGGGGAGCTGTTTTTT
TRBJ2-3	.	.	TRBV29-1	CSVLGFGGSRVPSTDTQYF	TGCAGCGTTCTTGGATTTGGCGGCTCGAGGGTCCCTAGCACAGATACGCAGTATTTT
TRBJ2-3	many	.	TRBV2	CASKELYTDTQYF	TGTGCCAGCAAAGAACTATACACAGATACGCAGTATTTT